Below are 27 T cell receptor beta chains sequenced from a single sample in a study of blood T cells in healthy people across ages. A second 7 to 11 cycle PCR used barcoded and J-beta primers. TCRdb fed the 5' RACE reads into MiXCR, producing one record per CDR3 protein. The sample holds 550,000 to 650,000 distinct CDR3 sequences; roughly a quarter are singletons and the top ten take 3% to 4%. These data also featured in a second study, about T cells of mothers and their children.

Sequencing was carried out using blood. The receptors shown here come from a boy aged 2-9 years in good health.

The rearrangement joins TRBV29-1 to TRBJ2-5; D is possibly TRBD2 (7 bases). The germline V gene encodes CDR1 SQVTM and CDR2 ANQGSEA. This CDR3 has 14 residues. Trimming took off 6 bases at V and 6 bases at J, with 20 bases between the two ends. CDR3 nucleotides: TGCAGCGTCAGAGGGACCCTGGGGGGGCAGACCCAGTACTTC. Translation gives CSVRGTLGGQTQYF.

The rearrangement joins TRBV9 to TRBJ2-4; 11 bases are a match to TRBD1. After removal of 4 bases from V and 4 bases from J, the junction contained 7 bases not matched to a gene. This CDR3 is built from 16 residues. In germline, CDR1 is SGDLS, CDR2 YYNGEE. The CDR3 region is CASSSGQGASKNIQYF. For the CDR3, the DNA is TGTGCCAGCAGCTCAGGACAGGGGGCATCAAAAAACATTCAGTACTTC.

The chain uses TRBV7-2 and TRBJ2-3; no reliable D call. V was cut by 3 bases and J by 0 bases, with 10 bases left in between. This CDR3 comprises 15 residues. Germline loops: CDR1 SGHTA, CDR2 FQGNSA. CDR3 bases: TGTGCCAGCAGCTTGTATGCTACTAGCACAGATACGCAGTATTTT. It specifies CASSLYATSTDTQYF.

This clonotype was found a few times. V usage is TRBV20-1 and J usage is TRBJ1-4, with D unresolved. Germline CDR1 and CDR2: DFQATT and SNEGSKA (reference sequence). This CDR3 has 14 residues. Trimming removed 6 bases at V and 0 bases at J, with 11 bases between. The CDR3 sequence is CSAPIEATNEKLFF. The CDR3 DNA is TGCAGTGCACCAATCGAAGCAACTAATGAAAAACTGTTTTTT.

This clonotype was counted only a few times. The rearrangement joins TRBV6-2 or TRBV6-3 to TRBJ2-7, with a tentative D call TRBD2 (5 bases). V dropped 7 bases and J dropped 7 bases, with 23 bases sitting between them. CDR3 size: 15 residues. CDR1 and CDR2 (germline): MNHEY, SVGEGT. CDR3 sequence (DNA): TGTGCCAGCAAAGGAACCGGAGGTATTCGAACGGAGCAGTACTTC. Translating it yields CASKGTGGIRTEQYF.

Note on this clonotype: At one end, the junction sequence differs from germline, possibly due to a read error. The rearrangement joins TRBV29-1 to TRBJ2-7, with 11 bases fitting TRBD2. The CDR3 is 13 residues long. CDR1 SQVTM and CDR2 ANQGSEA come from the germline V gene. The CDR3 spells CSVLGLAGGLETF. The CDR3 DNA reads TGCAGCGTCCTTGGACTAGCGGGCGGCCTAGAAACCTTC.

This clonotype has a handful of counts. The chain combines TRBV5-1 with TRBJ1-5; 9 bases align to TRBD1. Germline V gives CDR1 SGHRS, CDR2 YFSETQ. There are 15 residues in the CDR3. V was clipped by 2 bases and J by 10 bases; unmatched bases: 10. In nucleotides, the CDR3 is TGCGCCAGCAGCTTCGGCCCGGGACAGGGAGCCCCCCAGCATTTT. Its protein product is CASSFGPGQGAPQHF.

The rearrangement joins TRBV29-1 to TRBJ2-7; D possibly corresponds to TRBD1 (5 bases). This CDR3 is 12 amino acids long. Trimming shortened V by 4 bases and J by 6 bases, and 13 bases separated the two germline ends. CDR1 and CDR2 from the germline V gene are SQVTM and ANQGSEA. The CDR3 reads CSVALRGGEQYF. DNA of the CDR3: TGCAGCGTTGCGTTAAGGGGCGGCGAGCAGTACTTC.

V is TRBV7-6 and J is TRBJ2-5; possibly TRBD1 for D (6 bases). The CDR3 consists of 14 residues. The V end lost 5 bases, the J end lost 3 bases, and 13 bases lay between the germline ends. Germline lookup yields CDR1 SGHVS and CDR2 FNYEAQ. DNA for the CDR3: TGTGCCAGCAGCCGACTTAACAGGGAAGAGACCCAGTACTTC. Protein sequence: CASSRLNREETQYF.

CDR3 in DNA: TGTGCCATCAGTGAGTCAAGAGACAGGGTGGGAGAGCAGTACTTC. Protein: CAISESRDRVGEQYF. This chain joins TRBV10-3 and TRBJ2-5, with TRBD1 identical over 7 bases. The germline V gene encodes CDR1 ENHRY and CDR2 SYGVKD. This CDR3 spans 15 amino acids. V lost 0 bases, J lost 11 bases, and 12 bases stayed unmatched.

This clonotype turned up a few times. The rearrangement links TRBV5-6 to TRBJ1-4, with D perhaps TRBD1 (5 bases). Germline loops: CDR1 SGHDT, CDR2 YYEEEE. V shed 2 bases and J shed 7 bases, with 12 bases lying between them. The CDR3 covers 14 residues. The CDR3 is CASSFPGRGEKLFF. CDR3 coding DNA: TGTGCCAGCAGCTTTCCGGGGAGGGGTGAAAAACTGTTTTTT.

The chain combines TRBV29-1 with TRBJ2-7; TRBD1 aligns across 9 bases. V was pared by 7 bases and J by 2 bases, with 6 bases of the junction left unmatched. Germline V gives CDR1 SQVTM, CDR2 ANQGSEA. The CDR3 loop spans 13 amino acids. The CDR3 here is CSAGGDRAYEQYF. As DNA, the CDR3 is TGCAGCGCGGGCGGGGACAGGGCCTACGAGCAGTACTTC.

This clonotype showed up just a few times. The J gene is TRBJ2-7, the V gene TRBV29-1, with D perhaps TRBD2 (5 bases). Trimming cost V 4 bases and J 5 bases, with 12 bases left between them. Germline V gene data show CDR1 as SQVTM and CDR2 as ANQGSEA. There are 12 residues in the CDR3. CDR3 coding DNA: TGCAGCGTTGCCCCCCTCGGGGACGAGCAGTACTTC. This gives the protein CSVAPLGDEQYF.

V and J are TRBV21-1 and TRBJ2-4; the D segment call TRBD2 is taken from the table without a DNA check. TRBV21-1 represents a pseudogene. This CDR3 contains 15 residues. The CDR3 sequence: CASSKAAEREAFEYF. The DNA for the CDR3 is TGTGCCAGCAGCAAAGCGGCCGAGCGGGAGGCATTTGAGTACTTC.

This clonotype was detected only a few times. The V call is TRBV3-1, the J call TRBJ2-5; D may be TRBD1 (5 bases). The DNA end is more similar to TRBJ2-7, so the J call may be wrong. The CDR3 sequence is 16 residues long. Germline lookup yields CDR1 LGHDT and CDR2 YNNKEL (reference sequence). The CDR3 region has the DNA TGTGCCAGCAGCCAAGTACTCGGACACGATTTCTACGAGCAGTACTTC. It translates to CASSQVLGHDFYEQYF.

This chain uses TRBV7-9 with TRBJ2-7; 11 positions match TRBD2. V gave up 7 bases and J gave up 2 bases; unmatched junction bases: 7. CDR1 and CDR2 from the germline V gene are SEHNR and FQNEAQ (reference sequence). This CDR3 spans 15 amino acids. The CDR3 DNA sequence: TGTGCCAGCACTGTCACTAGCGGGGGACCCTACGAGCAGTACTTC. Residues: CASTVTSGGPYEQYF.

Note on this clonotype: One end of the junction fails to match germline, which may point to a read error. V gene TRBV7-9 combines with J gene TRBJ2-5; D unresolved. The CDR3 has 13 amino acids. Germline V gene sequence: CDR1 SEHNR, CDR2 FQNEAQ (reference sequence). The CDR3: CASSLDVSRTTHF. The CDR3 DNA sequence: TGTGCCAGCAGCTTAGATGTTTCGCGGACGACGCACTTC.

The V gene is TRBV5-1, the J gene TRBJ2-1; a possible D gene is TRBD2 (5 bases). V was shortened by 4 bases and J by 6 bases, with 8 bases between the two germline ends. Germline lookup yields CDR1 SGHRS and CDR2 YFSETQ. The CDR3 sequence is 12 residues long. The CDR3 nucleotides read TGCGCCAGCAGCGCAACTAGCAATGAGCAGTTCTTC. Translation gives CASSATSNEQFF.

The chain joins TRBV6-2 or TRBV6-3 to TRBJ2-4; D call uncertain. Germline V gene sequence: CDR1 MNHEY, CDR2 SVGEGT. Deletions cut 8 bases from V and 0 bases from J, with 11 bases between. The CDR3 has 14 residues. The CDR3 coding sequence is TGTGCCAGCCGTCCGGGCACAGCCAAAAACATTCAGTACTTC. Translating it yields CASRPGTAKNIQYF.

The CDR3 DNA is TGCAGTGCTAGAGGCCGGGACAGGTCCCACTCCTACGAGCAGTACTTC. Amino acids: CSARGRDRSHSYEQYF. J is TRBJ2-7 and V is TRBV20-1; 8 bases are a match to TRBD1. J gave up 0 bases and V 1 base, and 8 bases lay outside the gene matches. The germline V gene encodes CDR1 DFQATT and CDR2 SNEGSKA (reference sequence). There are 16 residues in the CDR3.

J is TRBJ2-7 and V is TRBV4-1; no clear D gene. Trimming took off 1 base at V and 7 bases at J, with 11 bases between the two ends. The CDR3 spans 13 residues. Germline CDR1 and CDR2: MGHRA and YSYEKL. The CDR3 DNA sequence: TGCGCCAGCAGCCAAGCTCCAAACACGGAGCAGTACTTC. Translating gives CASSQAPNTEQYF.

This rearrangement joins TRBV11-3 to TRBJ1-4; 9 nucleotides match TRBD1. CDR1 SGHNT and CDR2 YENEEA come from the germline V gene. The CDR3 is 17 residues long. V dropped 5 bases and J dropped 6; count of bases not matched to a gene: 13. CDR3 region: CASSRNAKRDRDEKLFF. CDR3 in DNA: TGTGCCAGCAGCCGCAACGCAAAAAGGGACAGGGATGAAAAACTGTTTTTT.

This clonotype was seen a handful of times. The V gene is TRBV20-1, the J gene TRBJ1-1; D remains unclear. CDR3 length: 14 amino acids. The V end lost 0 bases, the J end lost 0 bases, and 8 bases lay between the germline ends. Germline V gives CDR1 DFQATT, CDR2 SNEGSKA (reference sequence). The CDR3 nucleotides read TGCAGTGCTAGAGACAGAGGAATGAACACTGAAGCTTTCTTT. Protein product: CSARDRGMNTEAFF.

CDR3 in amino acids: CSARVGGRDTEAFF. The CDR3 DNA is TGCAGTGCTAGAGTCGGGGGGCGGGACACTGAAGCTTTCTTT. The chain carries TRBV20-1 and TRBJ1-1; D is possibly TRBD1 (6 bases). This CDR3 is 14 amino acids long. V was trimmed by 1 base and J by 3 bases, leaving 12 bases between them. Germline V gives CDR1 DFQATT, CDR2 SNEGSKA (reference sequence).

The chain carries TRBV6-2 or TRBV6-3 and TRBJ1-2; 9 nucleotides line up with TRBD1. In germline, CDR1 is MNHEY, CDR2 SVGEGT. This CDR3 is 16 amino acids long. The J segment lost 4 bases and the V segment lost 4 bases, leaving 10 bases of the junction unmatched. For the CDR3, the DNA is TGTGCCAGCAGTTTTCGACAGGGGGGCCCCTCCTATGGCTACACCTTC. The encoded protein is CASSFRQGGPSYGYTF.

This clonotype was recorded a few times. This rearrangement joins TRBV5-1 to TRBJ1-6; perhaps TRBD1 as D (6 bases). Germline CDR1 SGHRS, CDR2 YFSETQ. This CDR3 has 15 amino acids. The V and J ends lost 4 bases and 5 bases respectively, with 13 bases between them. CDR3 region: CASSRWTANNSPLHF. The DNA of the CDR3 is TGCGCCAGCAGCAGGTGGACAGCCAATAATTCACCCCTCCACTTT.

This clonotype was counted only a few times. Here the CDR3 DNA reads TGTGCCAGCAGCCAAGTTGACTCTGGGGGCCGGACGCAGTATTTT. It yields the protein CASSQVDSGGRTQYF. This rearrangement joins TRBV14 to TRBJ2-3; the D gene is possibly TRBD1 (6 bases). V was cut by 1 base and J by 9 bases, with 17 bases left in between. Germline CDR1 and CDR2: SGHDN and FVKESK. The CDR3 is 15 amino acids.